The present T cell receptor (beta chain) was sequenced within a study of T cells after yellow fever vaccination. A universal primer site and UMIs were added as TCR cDNA was made by 5'RACE template switching. MiXCR, run by TCRdb on the 5' RACE reads, gives a single entry per CDR3 protein. This sample has about 330,000 distinct CDR3 sequences; over 3.5% occur once, and the top ten carry 20% to 25%. V lost 5 bases, J lost 0 bases, and 11 bases lay in between. This CDR3 spans 14 amino acids. Specimen: PBMCs, collected 5 days after the yellow fever booster vaccination. The receptor was derived from a man between 18 and 35 years old who received the YFV17D yellow fever vaccine. The rearrangement links TRBV12-3 or TRBV12-4 to TRBJ2-7, with TRBD1 as a possible D gene (6 bases). The CDR3 DNA sequence: TGTGCCAGCAGTGGGGGCGAATCCTCCTACGAGCAGTACTTC. It codes for CASSGGESSYEQYF.